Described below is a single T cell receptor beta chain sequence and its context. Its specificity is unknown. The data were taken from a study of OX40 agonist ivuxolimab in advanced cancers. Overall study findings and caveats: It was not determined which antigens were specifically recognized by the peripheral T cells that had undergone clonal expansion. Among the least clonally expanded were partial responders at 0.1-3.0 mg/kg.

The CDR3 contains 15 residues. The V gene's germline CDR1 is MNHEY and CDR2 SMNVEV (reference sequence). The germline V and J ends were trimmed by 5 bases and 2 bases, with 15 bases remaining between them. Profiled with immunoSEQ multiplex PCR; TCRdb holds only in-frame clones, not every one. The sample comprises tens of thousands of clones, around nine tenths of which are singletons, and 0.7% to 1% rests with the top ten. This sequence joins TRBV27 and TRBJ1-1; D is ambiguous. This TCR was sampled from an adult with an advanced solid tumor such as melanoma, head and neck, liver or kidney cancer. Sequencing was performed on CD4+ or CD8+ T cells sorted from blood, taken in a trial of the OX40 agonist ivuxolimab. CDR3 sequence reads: CASSHERVGNTEAFF. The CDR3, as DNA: TGTGCCAGCAGTCATGAGCGAGTTGGCAACACTGAAGCTTTCTTT.